This T cell receptor beta chain was recorded in a study of T cells in Graves' hyperthyroidism and ophthalmopathy (dated by TCRdb to between 2018 and 2020). Broadly, across the study: Peripheral blood samples were taken at the time of initial diagnosis, prior to any treatment. A discovery cohort of 95 to 100 patients, about 40 with Graves' ophthalmopathy and approximately 55 with stable Graves' hyperthyroidism, was used to find distinguishing TCR V-J signatures. Whether ophthalmopathy could be predicted prospectively was tested in an independent validation cohort made up of approximately 19 hyperthyroidism patients plus 17 patients who later progressed to ophthalmopathy. The approximately 98 discovery patients were randomly divided into training and test sets at a 7:3 ratio. The study also compared thyroid tissue and blood T-cell repertoires from more than 5 Graves' hyperthyroidism patients. Once sampling was done, hyperthyroidism patients were given methimazole at a starting dose of 30 mg daily, whereas ophthalmopathy patients were given high-dose intravenous methylprednisolone. TCR Vbeta CDR3 sequencing of 130 to 150 peripheral blood samples (43 ophthalmopathy, roughly 74 hyperthyroidism and approximately 17 progressor patients) is reported in the paper. Study-wide findings and limitations: During validation, the model predicted progression to ophthalmopathy a median of about 6.5 months ahead of onset, with just under 71% sensitivity and almost 75% specificity. Blood samples also contained most of the expanded thyroid clonotypes (frequency above 0.001), which suggests that blood repertoires may reflect thyroid immune responses. Sample size was not statistically predetermined, and blinding of investigators to group allocation was not performed. Ophthalmopathy was separated from stable hyperthyroidism by a 13 V-J signature model, with over 85% sensitivity and approximately 81% specificity obtained in cross-validation and 80%/75% obtained in testing.

The TCR beta CDR3 regions were amplified from the RNA transcripts. The TCR CDR3 was subjected to a first round of RT-PCR using the HTBI primer set and the Qiagen OneStep RT-PCR kit. A second multiplex PCR round built the libraries, followed by size selection and purification. Libraries were sequenced paired-end with 100 bp reads on an Illumina HiSeq2000. In the paper's pipeline: Raw data were processed with SOAPnuke, discarding reads with adapters, uncalled bases, mean Phred below 15, or no exact constant-primer or identifier match. COPE v1.2.5 was used to merge the high-quality paired reads, and each unique nucleotide sequence was defined as a clonotype. MiTCR v1.1 was used to align clonotypes to the IMGT TRBV, TRBD and TRBJ reference segments. The analysis was restricted to V-J combinations with a frequency above 0.0001, which together covered 99% to 99.2% of the repertoires. The TCS score was defined as the ratio of F50 (clonal expansion) to E x V (chaos), calculated using BLOSUM62-based TCRdist between CDR3 peptides within each V-J. Welch's t-statistics and random forest reduced just over 500 V-J features to 10 to 15, which were used in a naive Bayes classifier (R e1071). TCRdb took the public reads, trimmed them with fastp at Q25, ran MiXCR for clone calling and kept in-frame beta chains. CDR3 protein sequences are deduplicated, and each keeps its most common genes and DNA. The V and J calls reflect TCRdb's pipeline rather than the authors' work. The sample records fewer than 550,000 distinct CDR3 sequences, around a quarter of which are singletons. Of the sample, about 10% is held by the ten largest clones.

The germline V gene yields MNHNS for CDR1 and SASEGT for CDR2. V is trimmed back by 4 bases and J by 1 base, and the junction contains 15 bases that no gene match accounts for. The CDR3 measures 19 amino acids from cysteine to phenylalanine. The sequence is cut down to CDR3 DNA, 57 bases in frame from base 1. Ten or more counts support this clonotype. The target of this receptor is not known. Base qualities were left out, and no much larger clone turns up one base away. Moderately to severely active disease, a Clinical Activity Score of at least 3, a NOSPECS grade of at least 4, and a duration under 3 months were present in ophthalmopathy patients. Patients with uncontrolled infections, other autoimmune diseases, pregnancy or lactation were excluded. Clinical symptoms, serum thyroxine and TRAb, thyroid ultrasound, and orbital computed tomography formed the basis for the diagnoses. PBMCs were separated from approximately 9.9 ml of fresh peripheral blood using Ficoll-Paque density gradient centrifugation. Trizol reagent was used to extract total RNA, and RNA quality was then checked on an Agilent 2100 Bioanalyzer.

This receptor chain uses TRBV6-1 and TRBJ2-5, and TRBD1 matches 10 of the central bases. Sequenced sample: blood. This sequence originates from a woman aged 25 to 39 with Graves' ophthalmopathy. The nucleotides read TGTGCCAGCAGTGCGCAGGACAGGGGGAGAACTTACACCCAAGAGACCCAGTACTTC. This yields the protein CASSAQDRGRTYTQETQYF.